The 16 T cell receptor beta chains below were found in one sample sequenced in a study of cytomegalovirus exposure and HLA in healthy donors. The PCR used 60 Vbeta and 13 Jbeta primers. Generated by immunoSEQ multiplex PCR, the TCRdb table keeps only in-frame clones and is missing some. The sample totals some 30,000 clones. The sequenced sample was PBMCs. These receptors came from a woman in her 40s in good health and CMV-seropositive.

The V gene is TRBV2, the J gene TRBJ2-1; TRBD2 matches at 11 bases. The V gene's germline CDR1 is SNHLY and CDR2 FYNNEI. V lost 3 bases to trimming and J lost 7 bases; unmatched junction nucleotides: 5. This CDR3 is 15 amino acids long. CDR3 bases: TGTGCCAGCAGTGACGGTGTAGCGGGAGGGAATGAGCAGTTCTTC. Translating gives CASSDGVAGGNEQFF.

V gene TRBV28 combines with J gene TRBJ2-7, with 8 nucleotides matching TRBD2. Trimming at V came to 6 bases and at J to 1 base, leaving 8 bases not matched to a gene. The CDR3 has 15 residues. Germline CDR1 and CDR2: MDHEN and SYDVKM. CDR3 in amino acids: CASSQTSVGSYEQYF. As DNA, the CDR3 is TGTGCCAGCAGCCAGACTAGCGTAGGATCCTACGAGCAGTACTTC.

V usage is TRBV27 and J usage is TRBJ2-3; 10 positions agree with TRBD1. V lost 8 bases, J lost 6 bases, and 5 bases stayed unmatched. CDR1 is MNHEY and CDR2 is SMNVEV in the germline V gene (reference sequence). This CDR3 spans 13 amino acids. This CDR3 is CASGDRGYDTQYF. The CDR3 DNA is TGTGCCAGCGGGGACAGGGGATATGATACGCAGTATTTT.

V and J are TRBV10-3 and TRBJ1-2, with no clear D. The V gene lost 3 bases and the J gene lost 0 bases, with 8 bases spanning the gap. The germline V gene encodes CDR1 ENHRY and CDR2 SYGVKD. The CDR3 totals 14 residues. CDR3 coding DNA: TGTGCCATCAGTGAAATCCGGGCTAACTATGGCTACACCTTC. This gives the protein CAISEIRANYGYTF.

The chain recombines TRBV29-1 with TRBJ1-2; 7 positions match TRBD1. The germline V gene has CDR1 SQVTM and CDR2 ANQGSEA. The V and J ends lost 3 bases and 6 bases, in that order; junction bases with no gene match: 7. The CDR3 is made up of 13 amino acids. CDR3 coding DNA: TGCAGCGTTGACTGGCAGCAGGGGGATGGCTACACCTTC. Encoded protein: CSVDWQQGDGYTF.

J is TRBJ1-5 and V is TRBV19; D unresolved. Germline CDR1 LNHDA, CDR2 SQIVND (reference sequence). V dropped 5 bases and J dropped 1 base, with 9 bases sitting between them. CDR3 length equals 14 residues. The CDR3 sequence: CASSGLDSNQPQHF. DNA for the CDR3: TGTGCCAGTAGTGGGCTCGACAGCAATCAGCCCCAGCATTTT.

CDR3: CASSTLGGLGLAGASYEQYF. CDR3 coding DNA: TGTGCCAGCAGTACCCTGGGGGGGCTGGGACTAGCGGGAGCCTCCTACGAGCAGTACTTC. The chain employs TRBV28 and TRBJ2-7; 14 bases match TRBD2. CDR3 length: 20 amino acids. Trimming cost V 5 bases and J 0 bases; bases outside gene matches: 15. The V gene's germline CDR1 is MDHEN and CDR2 SYDVKM.

The CDR3 sequence: CAWSGTSGVGWEQFF. CDR3 bases: TGTGCCTGGAGTGGGACCAGCGGGGTCGGATGGGAGCAGTTCTTC. This chain links TRBV30 with TRBJ2-1, with 7 bases that match TRBD2. This CDR3 comprises 15 residues. Germline assignment: CDR1 GTSNPN and CDR2 SVGIG (reference sequence). V trimming: 1 base; J trimming: 10 bases; junction bases outside the gene matches: 13.

CDR3 DNA sequence: TGCAGCGTTGAAGAGTACCCAGGCACAGATACGCAGTATTTT. This gives the protein CSVEEYPGTDTQYF. The V gene is TRBV29-1, the J gene TRBJ2-3; D is unclear. The CDR3 sequence is 14 residues long. Germline CDR1 reads SQVTM; CDR2 reads ANQGSEA. V was trimmed by 0 bases and J by 1 base, leaving 8 bases between them.

The V and J genes are TRBV5-4 and TRBJ2-7, with 7 bases aligning to TRBD1. J lost 2 bases, V lost 4 bases, and 6 bases had no gene match. The CDR3 sequence is 14 residues long. Per germline, CDR1 SGHNT and CDR2 YYREEE (reference sequence). The CDR3 DNA follows: TGTGCCAGCAGCCACCGGGACAGAACCTACGAGCAGTACTTC. Translation gives CASSHRDRTYEQYF.

V and J are TRBV2 and TRBJ2-7, with D maybe TRBD2 (5 bases). V was cut by 4 bases and J by 2 bases, with 15 bases left in between. CDR1 SNHLY and CDR2 FYNNEI come from the germline V gene. This CDR3 is built from 15 residues. The DNA of the CDR3 is TGTGCCAGCAGTGCGAGAGCGGCAAGCGCCTACGAGCAGTACTTC. It yields the protein CASSARAASAYEQYF.

The rearrangement joins TRBV29-1 to TRBJ1-4; 8 bases line up with TRBD1. V lost 5 bases, J lost 8 bases, and 4 bases stayed unmatched. The CDR3 runs 12 residues. The germline V gene encodes CDR1 SQVTM and CDR2 ANQGSEA. The CDR3 sequence is CSVSRTGEKLFF. Written as DNA, the CDR3 is TGCAGCGTTTCGCGGACAGGGGAAAAACTGTTTTTT.

V usage is TRBV28 and J usage is TRBJ2-5; 8 bases match TRBD2. Germline CDR1 reads MDHEN; CDR2 reads SYDVKM. With 2 bases clipped from V and 5 bases from J, the junction kept 13 bases outside the gene matches. The CDR3 length is 17 residues. CDR3 DNA: TGTGCCAGCAGTTTACGCCGAGGAGCGGGAGAGGTGGAGACCCAGTACTTC. This codes for CASSLRRGAGEVETQYF. Combining the CDR3 with reference TRBV28 and TRBJ2-5 gives the whole variable domain DVKVTQSSRYLVKRTGEKVFLECVQDMDHENMFWYRQDPGLGLRLIYFSYDVKMKEKGDIPEGYSVSREKKERFSLILESASTNQTSMYLCASSLRRGAGEVETQYFGPGTRLLVL.

Notes on this clone: One end of the junction fails to match germline, which may point to a read error. The V and J genes are TRBV28 and TRBJ2-5; TRBD2 might be the D (6 bases). Germline-derived CDR1 and CDR2 are MDHEN and SYDVKM. CDR3 length: 14 amino acids. The CDR3 nucleotides read TGTGCCAGCAGTGGAGGGTCGTACCAAGAGAACCAGTACTTC. It encodes CASSGGSYQENQYF.

CDR3 bases: TGTGCCAGCAGCTCATTCGTTTACCCCGGGGAGGAAGCGGGTCAGCCCCAGCATTTT. This gives the protein CASSSFVYPGEEAGQPQHF. V is TRBV28 and J is TRBJ1-5; D remains unclear. The CDR3 has 19 amino acids. V lost 6 bases and J 6 bases, leaving 30 bases between the germline ends. Germline V CDR1 and CDR2: MDHEN, SYDVKM. The variable domain in full, with the rest retrieved from reference TRBV28 and TRBJ1-5, is DVKVTQSSRYLVKRTGEKVFLECVQDMDHENMFWYRQDPGLGLRLIYFSYDVKMKEKGDIPEGYSVSREKKERFSLILESASTNQTSMYLCASSSFVYPGEEAGQPQHFGDGTRLSIL.

V usage is TRBV9 and J usage is TRBJ2-2; TRBD1 agrees at 7 bases. With V trimmed by 4 bases and J by 0 bases, 3 bases remained unmatched. Per the germline V gene, CDR1 is SGDLS and CDR2 is YYNGEE. The CDR3 extends over 15 amino acids. CDR3 nucleotide sequence: TGTGCCAGCAGCAGCACAGGGGCGAACACCGGGGAGCTGTTTTTT. This translates into CASSSTGANTGELFF.